These 16 T cell receptor beta chains share one sample of origin, sequenced in a study of cytomegalovirus exposure and HLA in healthy donors. The PCR ran on 60 Vbeta and 13 Jbeta primers. Measured with immunoSEQ multiplex PCR; TCRdb has only the in-frame clones, and not every one. The sample holds 200,000 or so clones, about 72% seen once. What was sequenced was PBMCs. The receptors originated from a male donor in good health and CMV-seronegative.

The rearrangement joins TRBV5-6 to TRBJ1-4; D may be TRBD1 (6 bases). The CDR3 is made up of 14 amino acids. Germline loops: CDR1 SGHDT, CDR2 YYEEEE. The V end was cut by 5 bases, the J end by 8 bases, with 16 bases between. The CDR3 is CASRPQGGEEKLFF. CDR3 coding DNA: TGTGCCAGCAGGCCACAGGGAGGGGAAGAAAAACTGTTTTTT. The whole variable domain, filled in from reference TRBV5-6 and TRBJ1-4, reads DAGVTQSPTHLIKTRGQQVTLRCSPKSGHDTVSWYQQALGQGPQFIFQYYEEEERQRGNFPDRFSGHQFPNYSSELNVNALLLGDSALYLCASRPQGGEEKLFFGSGTQLSVL.

The chain has TRBV6-6 and TRBJ1-5; unclear D gene. The CDR3 spans 15 residues. Trimming left V 0 bases short and J 1 base short, with 7 bases between. Germline CDR1 reads MNHNY; CDR2 reads SVGAGI (reference sequence). The CDR3 loop reads CASSYSGRSNQPQHF. The DNA for the CDR3 is TGTGCCAGCAGTTACTCCGGGAGGAGCAATCAGCCCCAGCATTTT.

The genes are TRBV19 and TRBJ2-1, with D perhaps TRBD1 (5 bases). The length of the CDR3 is 15 residues. The ends were cut back, 6 bases at V and 0 bases at J, with 12 bases in the middle. CDR1 is LNHDA, CDR2 SQIVND, per germline (reference sequence). The CDR3: CASRDTGYSYNEQFF. CDR3 sequence (DNA): TGTGCCAGTAGGGATACAGGTTACTCCTACAATGAGCAGTTCTTC. Using reference TRBV19 and TRBJ2-1 for the parts outside the CDR3, the full variable domain is DGGITQSPKYLFRKEGQNVTLSCEQNLNHDAMYWYRQDPGQGLRLIYYSQIVNDFQKGDIAEGYSVSREKKESFPLTVTSAQKNPTAFYLCASRDTGYSYNEQFFGPGTRLTVL.

This clone was seen more than once but under ten times. The CDR3 DNA follows: TGTGCCAGTAGGCGGGGGGGGGACTTGAACACTGAAGCTTTCTTT. Translating it yields CASRRGGDLNTEAFF. The rearrangement links TRBV19 to TRBJ1-1; D is possibly TRBD1 (5 bases). The germline CDR1 and CDR2 sequences are LNHDA and SQIVND (reference sequence). CDR3 length: 15 amino acids. Trimming pared 6 bases from V and 0 bases from J, leaving 14 bases between. The full variable domain, in which reference TRBV19 and TRBJ1-1 provide the parts outside the CDR3, is DGGITQSPKYLFRKEGQNVTLSCEQNLNHDAMYWYRQDPGQGLRLIYYSQIVNDFQKGDIAEGYSVSREKKESFPLTVTSAQKNPTAFYLCASRRGGDLNTEAFFGQGTRLTVV.

This clone was observed once. This rearrangement joins TRBV7-2 to TRBJ2-7; D gene ambiguous. V was cut by 5 bases and J by 6 bases, with 14 bases left in between. The germline gives CDR1 SGHTA, CDR2 FQGNSA. CDR3 length: 13 amino acids. As DNA, the CDR3 is TGTGCCAGCAGCCCCTATATCGTACTCGAGCAGTACTTC. Protein sequence: CASSPYIVLEQYF. The whole variable domain, remainder taken from reference TRBV7-2 and TRBJ2-7, is GAGVSQSPSNKVTEKGKDVELRCDPISGHTALYWYRQSLGQGLEFLIYFQGNSAPDKSGLPSDRFSAERTGGSVSTLTIQRTQQEDSAVYLCASSPYIVLEQYFGPGTRLTVT.

This clone has only one observation. The rearrangement uses TRBV7-9 and TRBJ2-5; a weak D match, TRBD1 (5 bases). V was cut by 0 bases and J by 0 bases, with 11 bases left in between. The CDR3 covers 16 residues. In germline, CDR1 is SEHNR, CDR2 FQNEAQ (reference sequence). DNA for the CDR3: TGTGCCAGCAGCTTAGCGCTCGACAGATACCAAGAGACCCAGTACTTC. It specifies CASSLALDRYQETQYF.

The chain has TRBV7-2 and TRBJ1-1; unclear D gene. The CDR3 contains 14 residues. Germline V gene sequence: CDR1 SGHTA, CDR2 FQGNSA. The V and J ends lost 1 base and 6 bases respectively, with 12 bases between them. The CDR3 DNA is TGTGCCAGCAGCTTAGAATCACCCAGGCCTGAAGCTTTCTTT. Protein product: CASSLESPRPEAFF.

The chain couples TRBV28 to TRBJ1-5; a weak D match, TRBD1 (6 bases). Germline assignment: CDR1 MDHEN and CDR2 SYDVKM. V shed 4 bases and J shed 4 bases, with 14 bases lying between them. There are 15 residues in the CDR3. The DNA for the CDR3 is TGTGCCAGCAGTTCCCGCGGACAGCCGAATCAGCCCCAGCATTTT. Residues: CASSSRGQPNQPQHF.

The V and J genes are TRBV5-1 and TRBJ1-1, with TRBD1 matching 10 bases. V lost 3 bases and J lost 3; bases outside the gene matches: 5. Germline values: CDR1 SGHRS, CDR2 YFSETQ. The CDR3 spans 15 residues. The CDR3 loop is CASSSGQGGDTEAFF. CDR3 nucleotides: TGCGCCAGCAGCTCCGGACAGGGGGGCGACACTGAAGCTTTCTTT.

V gene TRBV27 combines with J gene TRBJ2-4; 7 nucleotides line up with TRBD2. V shed 3 bases and J 3 bases; nucleotides not matched to a gene: 8. Germline lookup yields CDR1 MNHEY and CDR2 SMNVEV (reference sequence). The CDR3 extends over 16 amino acids. CDR3 nucleotides: TGTGCCAGCAGTTTGTTCGGGGGGTTCGGCAAAAACATTCAGTACTTC. Translation: CASSLFGGFGKNIQYF.

The V and J genes are TRBV29-1 and TRBJ1-2, with 8 bases that match TRBD1. This CDR3 region has 15 residues. Per the germline V gene, CDR1 is SQVTM and CDR2 is ANQGSEA. The junction had 10 bases not matched to a gene; V was cut back by 7 bases and J by 0 bases. This CDR3 reads CSGGQGAGTNYGYTF. CDR3 coding DNA: TGCAGCGGCGGACAGGGCGCCGGGACTAACTATGGCTACACCTTC.

CDR3 coding DNA: TGTGCCACCAGCGGCCCCGGCGTGGGACAGAATCAGCCCCAGCATTTT. Protein product: CATSGPGVGQNQPQHF. This chain connects TRBV15 to TRBJ1-5; 7 bases are a match to TRBD1. V trimming: 5 bases; J trimming: 4 bases; junction bases outside the gene matches: 11. Looked up from germline, CDR1 is LNHNV and CDR2 is YYDKDF (reference sequence). The CDR3 spans 16 residues.

The V gene is TRBV10-3, the J gene TRBJ2-3, with TRBD2 matching 14 bases. J gave up 6 bases and V 6 bases, and 8 bases lay outside the gene matches. Germline V gene data show CDR1 as ENHRY and CDR2 as SYGVKD. This CDR3 is built from 16 residues. Written as DNA, the CDR3 is TGTGCCATCAGGTGGGGACTAGCGGGAGAGGCGGATACGCAGTATTTT. Amino acids: CAIRWGLAGEADTQYF.

The chain combines TRBV5-1 with TRBJ2-3, with 7 bases lining up with TRBD2. Germline trimming cut 4 bases from V and 6 bases from J; bases unmatched to any gene: 8. From germline, CDR1 is SGHRS and CDR2 YFSETQ. CDR3 length: 14 amino acids. The CDR3 DNA is TGCGCCAGCAGCCCCGGGACTACATTCGATACGCAGTATTTT. This encodes CASSPGTTFDTQYF.

This chain uses TRBV5-4 with TRBJ2-7, with D perhaps TRBD1 (6 bases). This CDR3 has 14 residues. Germline V gives CDR1 SGHNT, CDR2 YYREEE (reference sequence). The germline V and J ends were trimmed by 2 bases and 0 bases, with 9 bases remaining between them. CDR3 in amino acids: CASSLQGSSYEQYF. The CDR3, as DNA: TGTGCCAGCAGCTTACAGGGATCCTCCTACGAGCAGTACTTC.

The chain couples TRBV6-1 to TRBJ1-6; D gene ambiguous. V was shortened by 2 bases and J by 0 bases, with 5 bases between the two germline ends. The CDR3 runs to 15 residues. Per the germline V gene, CDR1 is MNHNS and CDR2 is SASEGT. The CDR3 coding sequence is TGTGCCAGCAGTGAAACAACCTCCTATAATTCACCCCTCCACTTT. Residues: CASSETTSYNSPLHF.